This T cell receptor (beta chain) was recorded in a study of shared clonotypes between healthy human individuals. General study results and limits: The small donor group covered limited genetic and exposure diversity. The naive CD4 repertoires of several donors were compared, and approximately 5% of clonotypes were shared.

Worth noting for this clone: Its antigen is not known.

CD8 cells regarded as naive lacked CD45RO, were positively chosen for CCR7, and omitted terminally differentiated effector memory CD45RA+ cells. The study enrolled healthy HIV-negative adults without recent acute infections or vaccinations as donors. The repertoire was sequenced with immunoSEQ multiplex PCR; TCRdb's copy has only in-frame clones and lacks some. The sample shows roughly 2.1 million clones, approximately 94% of them seen only once. The source of this sequence is a young man in good health. Some clones in this sample may be carry-over from other donors' samples. The sequenced material came from naive CD8+ T cells from PBMCs.

DNA of the CDR3: TGCAGCGTTGAAGTATGGGGACTAGTCAATGAGCAGTTCTTC. Translated: CSVEVWGLVNEQFF. The genes are TRBV29-1 and TRBJ2-1; 8 bases line up with TRBD2. V lost 1 base and J lost 6; bases outside the gene matches: 5. Germline CDR1 is SQVTM and CDR2 is ANQGSEA. CDR3 length: 14 residues.